A single sample is the source of the 8 T cell receptor beta chains below, sequenced in a study of shared clonotypes between healthy human individuals. CD45RO-negative cells were positively selected for CCR7, leaving out terminally differentiated effector memory CD45RA+ cells. Sequencing used immunoSEQ multiplex PCR; TCRdb keeps in-frame clones, though not all of them. The sample carries nearly 600,000 clones, 95% recorded once. Sequenced material: naive CD8+ T cells sorted from blood. The receptors were gathered from a woman between 25 and 40 years old in good health.

The chain carries TRBV27 and TRBJ2-3, with TRBD2 identical over 8 bases. V shed 7 bases, J shed 3 bases, and the junction held 12 bases outside the gene matches. The CDR3 length is 16 residues. Looked up from germline, CDR1 is MNHEY and CDR2 is SMNVEV (reference sequence). CDR3 loop: CASTTTAGDGTDTQYF. The CDR3 region has the DNA TGTGCCAGCACCACTACAGCGGGAGACGGAACAGATACGCAGTATTTT.

V is TRBV5-4 and J is TRBJ2-1; the match to TRBD1 covers 8 bases. The CDR3 extends over 14 amino acids. Germline values: CDR1 SGHNT, CDR2 YYREEE (reference sequence). J lost 8 bases, V lost 4 bases, and 8 bases had no gene match. CDR3 in amino acids: CASSDDRGGHEQFF. Written as DNA, the CDR3 is TGTGCCAGCAGCGATGACAGGGGAGGCCATGAGCAGTTCTTC.

The chain recombines TRBV13 with TRBJ2-3, with TRBD1 identical over 9 bases. The CDR3 extends over 15 amino acids. The V gene's germline CDR1 is PRHDT and CDR2 FYEKMQ (reference sequence). Losses at the gene ends were 4 bases for V and 0 bases for J; bases not matched to a gene: 2. CDR3 bases: TGTGCCAGCAGCTGGGACAGGGTTAGCACAGATACGCAGTATTTT. The encoded protein is CASSWDRVSTDTQYF. The full variable domain, rest sourced from reference TRBV13 and TRBJ2-3, is AAGVIQSPRHLIKEKRETATLKCYPIPRHDTVYWYQQGPGQDPQFLISFYEKMQSDKGSIPDRFSAQQFSDYHSELNMSSLELGDSALYFCASSWDRVSTDTQYFGPGTRLTVL.

This clone was recorded only once. This chain joins TRBV14 and TRBJ2-3; 9 bases are a match to TRBD2. The V and J ends lost 4 bases and 1 base, in that order; junction bases with no gene match: 3. Per germline, CDR1 SGHDN and CDR2 FVKESK. CDR3 length equals 15 residues. This CDR3 reads CASSPTSGGTDTQYF. Here the CDR3 DNA reads TGTGCCAGCAGCCCGACTAGCGGCGGCACAGATACGCAGTATTTT.

This chain connects TRBV28 to TRBJ2-7; D not resolved. Germline V gene sequence: CDR1 MDHEN, CDR2 SYDVKM. Trimming pared 7 bases from V and 3 bases from J, leaving 22 bases between. This CDR3 is built from 16 residues. The CDR3 reads CASTATYGPRFYEQYF. In DNA, the CDR3 is TGTGCCAGCACTGCAACGTACGGGCCGCGATTCTACGAGCAGTACTTC.

The CDR3 protein is CASSTQDSYGYTF. The CDR3 DNA follows: TGCGCCAGCAGCACCCAGGACAGCTATGGCTACACCTTC. The chain links TRBV5-1 to TRBJ1-2, with a weak D call TRBD1 (6 bases). Trimming took off 4 bases at V and 4 bases at J, with 11 bases between the two ends. Germline V gene data show CDR1 as SGHRS and CDR2 as YFSETQ. The CDR3 runs to 13 residues.

The rearrangement links TRBV29-1 to TRBJ1-1, with D possibly TRBD1 on 5 matching bases. Trimming cost V 6 bases and J 10 bases, with 18 bases left between them. This CDR3 region has 12 residues. Germline loops: CDR1 SQVTM, CDR2 ANQGSEA. The CDR3 coding sequence is TGCAGCGTCCGCGACTCAGGGCACGGAGCTTTCTTT. Protein: CSVRDSGHGAFF. The full variable domain, in which reference TRBV29-1 and TRBJ1-1 provide the parts outside the CDR3, is SAVISQKPSRDICQRGTSLTIQCQVDSQVTMMFWYRQQPGQSLTLIATANQGSEATYESGFVIDKFPISRPNLTFSTLTVSNMSPEDSSIYLCSVRDSGHGAFFGQGTRLTVV.

The chain is built from TRBV5-1 and TRBJ2-1; D perhaps matches TRBD1 (6 bases). The V gene's germline CDR1 is SGHRS and CDR2 YFSETQ. V was clipped by 4 bases and J by 4 bases, with 9 bases between them. The CDR3 is 13 residues long. CDR3 bases: TGCGCCAGCAGCATGGGACAATACAATGAGCAGTTCTTC. This sequence encodes CASSMGQYNEQFF.